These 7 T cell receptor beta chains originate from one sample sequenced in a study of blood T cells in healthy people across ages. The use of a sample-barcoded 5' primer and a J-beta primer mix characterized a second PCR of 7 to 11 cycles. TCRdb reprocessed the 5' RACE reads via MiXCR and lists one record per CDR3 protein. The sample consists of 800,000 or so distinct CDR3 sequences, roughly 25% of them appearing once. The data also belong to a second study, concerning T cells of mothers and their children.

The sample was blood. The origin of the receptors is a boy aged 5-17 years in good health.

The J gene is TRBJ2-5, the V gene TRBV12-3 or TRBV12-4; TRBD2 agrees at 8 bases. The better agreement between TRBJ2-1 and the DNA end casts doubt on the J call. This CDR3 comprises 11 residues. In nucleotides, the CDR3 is TGTGCCAGCACGGCAAGCGGGGGGCAGTTCTTC. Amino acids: CASTASGGQFF.

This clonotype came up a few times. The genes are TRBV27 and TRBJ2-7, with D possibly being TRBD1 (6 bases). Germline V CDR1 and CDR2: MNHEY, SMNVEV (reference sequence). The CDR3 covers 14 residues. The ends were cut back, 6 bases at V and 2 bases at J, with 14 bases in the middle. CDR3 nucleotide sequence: TGTGCCAGCAGCGACCGGGACATTCCCTACGAGCAGTACTTC. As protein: CASSDRDIPYEQYF.

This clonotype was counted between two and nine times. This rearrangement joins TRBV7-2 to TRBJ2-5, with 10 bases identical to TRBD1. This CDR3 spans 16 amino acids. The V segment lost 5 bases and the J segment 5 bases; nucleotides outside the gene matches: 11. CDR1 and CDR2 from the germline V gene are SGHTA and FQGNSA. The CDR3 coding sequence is TGTGCCAGCAGCCTACGCTGGGGGACAGGGGTGGAGACCCAGTACTTC. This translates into CASSLRWGTGVETQYF.

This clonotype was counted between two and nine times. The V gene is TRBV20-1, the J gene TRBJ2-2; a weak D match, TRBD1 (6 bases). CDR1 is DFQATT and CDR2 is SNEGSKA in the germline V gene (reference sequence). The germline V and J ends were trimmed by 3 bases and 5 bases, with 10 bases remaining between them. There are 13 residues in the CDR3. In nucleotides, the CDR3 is TGCAGTGCTAGGCTACAGGGAACCGGGGAGCTGTTTTTT. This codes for CSARLQGTGELFF.

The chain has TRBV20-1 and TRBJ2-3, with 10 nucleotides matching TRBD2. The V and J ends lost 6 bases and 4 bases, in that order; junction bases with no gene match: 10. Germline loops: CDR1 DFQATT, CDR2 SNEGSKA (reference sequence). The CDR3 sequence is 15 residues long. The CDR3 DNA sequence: TGCAGTGCCAAGAATAGACTAGCGGGCCCAGATACGCAGTATTTT. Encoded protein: CSAKNRLAGPDTQYF.

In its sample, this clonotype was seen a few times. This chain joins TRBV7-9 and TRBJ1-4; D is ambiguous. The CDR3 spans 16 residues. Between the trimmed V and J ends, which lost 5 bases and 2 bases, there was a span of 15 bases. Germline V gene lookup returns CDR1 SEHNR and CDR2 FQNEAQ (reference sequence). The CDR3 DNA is TGTGCCAGCAGCCCCCGGAGTTGGAGTACTAATGAAAAACTGTTTTTT. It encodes CASSPRSWSTNEKLFF.

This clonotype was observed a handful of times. The CDR3 DNA sequence: TGCAGTGCTCCTCCATGGGCGGGCCCCTACAATGAGCAGTTCTTC. This encodes CSAPPWAGPYNEQFF. The rearrangement links TRBV20-1 to TRBJ2-1; D might be TRBD2 (5 bases). The CDR3 consists of 15 residues. V was shortened by 5 bases and J by 2 bases, with 16 bases between the two germline ends. Per germline, CDR1 DFQATT and CDR2 SNEGSKA (reference sequence).